One and the same sample provided the 2 T cell receptor beta chains below, sequenced in a study of T cell responses to AZD1222 COVID-19 vaccine. Generated by immunoSEQ multiplex PCR, the TCRdb table keeps only in-frame clones and is missing some. The profile shows roughly 80,000 clones, around nine tenths of them singletons. Sequencing was performed on peripheral blood, taken on day 0 of MenACWY control vaccination. The receptors here all came from an adult in good health.

The genes are TRBV11-3 and TRBJ1-3, with D hard to call. Germline CDR1 and CDR2: SGHNT and YENEEA. Trimming took 1 base from V and 2 from J, leaving 6 bases between them. This CDR3 spans 14 amino acids. The CDR3: CASSLGKAGNTIYF. In nucleotides, the CDR3 is TGTGCCAGCAGCTTAGGGAAGGCTGGAAACACCATATATTTT. The whole variable domain, filled in from reference TRBV11-3 and TRBJ1-3, reads EAGVVQSPRYKIIEKKQPVAFWCNPISGHNTLYWYLQNLGQGPELLIRYENEEAVDDSQLPKDRFSAERLKGVDSTLKIQPAELGDSAVYLCASSLGKAGNTIYFGEGSWLTVV.

The chain is built from TRBV29-1 and TRBJ1-1; weak D call: TRBD1 (6 bases). Trimming shortened V by 6 bases and J by 3 bases, and 11 bases separated the two germline ends. The CDR3 is made up of 12 amino acids. CDR1 SQVTM and CDR2 ANQGSEA come from the germline V gene. In DNA form, the CDR3 reads TGCAGCGTCGATACAGGGTACACTGAAGCTTTCTTT. Its translation is CSVDTGYTEAFF.